These 27 T cell receptor beta chains share one sample of origin, sequenced in a study of identifying expanded T cells in peripheral blood. Using immunoSEQ multiplex PCR, the repertoire was profiled, and TCRdb retains in-frame clones only, with some absent. In the table there are under 130,000 clones, approximately 90% of which are singletons. Sequenced: blood. All receptors come from a person aged 18 to 75 in good health.

The chain links TRBV2 to TRBJ2-2, with D hard to call. The germline CDR1 and CDR2 sequences are SNHLY and FYNNEI. Trimming removed 8 bases from V and 7 bases from J, with 17 bases in between. The CDR3 sequence is 14 residues long. The CDR3 coding sequence is TGTGCCAGCTGCCCCCCTGCAATCGGCGGGGAGCTGTTTTTT. It yields the protein CASCPPAIGGELFF.

The chain couples TRBV5-6 to TRBJ2-4; D is undetermined. Trimming left V 0 bases short and J 3 bases short, with 10 bases between. The CDR3 has 15 residues. Germline CDR1 and CDR2: SGHDT and YYEEEE. The CDR3 sequence: CASSLAGGVKNIQYF. The CDR3 DNA follows: TGTGCCAGCAGCTTGGCCGGCGGTGTCAAAAACATTCAGTACTTC.

The genes are TRBV7-2 and TRBJ2-7, with 10 bases aligning to TRBD1. Trimming cost V 2 bases and J 7 bases; bases outside gene matches: 14. Germline CDR1 is SGHTA and CDR2 is FQGNSA. The CDR3 covers 17 residues. CDR3 sequence: CASSLWVIGTGDGEQYF. DNA of the CDR3: TGTGCCAGCAGCTTATGGGTCATCGGGACAGGGGACGGAGAGCAGTACTTC.

The V call is TRBV11-2, the J call TRBJ2-3; D remains ambiguous. Trimming stripped 6 bases from V and 4 bases from J, with 8 bases between. Per the germline V gene, CDR1 is SGHAT and CDR2 is FQNNGV. The CDR3 spans 12 residues. The CDR3 region has the DNA TGTGCCAGCAGACACCAGGCAGATACGCAGTATTTT. Translation: CASRHQADTQYF.

V is TRBV2 and J is TRBJ2-3; D is possibly TRBD1 (6 bases). The CDR3 extends over 15 amino acids. CDR1 and CDR2 (germline): SNHLY, FYNNEI. V lost 2 bases and J lost 8, with 17 bases in between. The CDR3 here is CASSEMGAEAGTQYF. In nucleotides, the CDR3 is TGTGCCAGCAGTGAAATGGGGGCGGAGGCTGGTACGCAGTATTTT.

CDR3 bases: TGCAGCGTTGAAGGGGGGCAGGGGGGAACAGATACGCAGTATTTT. It encodes CSVEGGQGGTDTQYF. The chain links TRBV29-1 to TRBJ2-3, with D possibly being TRBD1 (7 bases). The V gene lost 1 base and the J gene lost 3 bases, with 14 bases spanning the gap. The CDR3 runs 15 residues. Germline CDR1 and CDR2: SQVTM and ANQGSEA.

This chain uses TRBV4-3 with TRBJ2-7, with 7 bases aligning to TRBD1. Trimming at V came to 3 bases and at J to 2 bases, leaving 4 bases not matched to a gene. This CDR3 spans 14 amino acids. Germline-derived CDR1 and CDR2 are LGHNA and YSLEER. The CDR3: CASSHRQGPYEQYF. Written as DNA, the CDR3 is TGCGCCAGCAGCCATAGACAGGGTCCCTACGAGCAGTACTTC.

The chain carries TRBV4-2 and TRBJ1-1, with 7 bases fitting TRBD1. J lost 0 bases, V lost 4 bases, and 17 bases had no gene match. Germline V gene data show CDR1 as LGHNA and CDR2 as YNFKEQ. The CDR3 runs to 19 residues. This CDR3 reads CASSPPLKTGRDLNTEAFF. For the CDR3, the DNA is TGTGCCAGCAGCCCACCTCTAAAGACAGGGCGCGATTTGAACACTGAAGCTTTCTTT.

This clone was observed a few times. DNA of the CDR3: TGTGCCAGCACCTCCCGGGGGCGGTGGGTGGTCGAGCAGTACTTC. As protein: CASTSRGRWVVEQYF. This rearrangement joins TRBV6-6 to TRBJ2-7, with D possibly called TRBD1 or TRBD2 (6 bases each). Per germline, CDR1 MNHNY and CDR2 SVGAGI (reference sequence). This CDR3 spans 15 amino acids. V dropped 7 bases and J dropped 6 bases, with 22 bases sitting between them.

This clone came up once. This CDR3 reads CASSEGQSPTYEQYF. CDR3 in DNA: TGTGCCAGCAGTGAGGGTCAATCCCCAACCTACGAGCAGTACTTC. V and J are TRBV6-1 and TRBJ2-7, with D hard to call. Germline CDR1 reads MNHNS; CDR2 reads SASEGT. This CDR3 comprises 15 residues. The V end was cut by 3 bases, the J end by 2 bases, with 14 bases between.

The chain links TRBV28 to TRBJ1-2; 7 positions match TRBD1. Germline CDR1 is MDHEN and CDR2 is SYDVKM. CDR3 length: 13 amino acids. Germline trimming cut 6 bases from V and 3 bases from J; bases unmatched to any gene: 4. The CDR3, as DNA: TGTGCCAGCAGAGTAGGGGGCCACTATGGCTACACCTTC. Translated, it gives CASRVGGHYGYTF.

The gene calls are TRBV21-1 and TRBJ1-1; TRBD1 reflects the table's D call only, with no check against the DNA. TRBV21-1 is labeled a pseudogene. The CDR3 contains 16 residues. The CDR3 reads CASSKEGDTMNTEAFF. The CDR3 nucleotides read TGTGCCAGCAGCAAAGAGGGGGACACGATGAACACTGAAGCTTTCTTT.

This clone was seen a few times. The rearrangement uses TRBV7-2 and TRBJ1-2, with D possibly TRBD1 on 6 matching bases. This CDR3 has 16 residues. Germline V gene sequence: CDR1 SGHTA, CDR2 FQGNSA. Between the trimmed V and J ends, which lost 7 bases and 2 bases, there was a span of 20 bases. DNA of the CDR3: TGTGCCAGCACGAGGGGGGTAGGAACTGGGAACTATGGCTACACCTTC. This encodes CASTRGVGTGNYGYTF.

The rearrangement joins TRBV21-1 to TRBJ1-6. TRBV21-1 is deemed a pseudogene. This CDR3 region has 15 residues. For the CDR3, the DNA is TGTGCCAGCAGCAAAGAGGGGGGGCGCGATTCACCCCTCCACTTT. Translation: CASSKEGGRDSPLHF.

This CDR3 reads CASKRDTTYNEQFF. The DNA for the CDR3 is TGTGCCAGCAAGCGGGACACTACCTACAATGAGCAGTTCTTC. V is TRBV9 and J is TRBJ2-1; TRBD2 is a possible D gene (7 bases). V lost 6 bases and J lost 2, with 12 bases in between. From germline, CDR1 is SGDLS and CDR2 YYNGEE. This CDR3 has 14 residues.

This sequence joins TRBV28 and TRBJ2-7; the match to TRBD2 covers 8 bases. Germline CDR1 is MDHEN and CDR2 is SYDVKM. The CDR3 contains 14 residues. With 6 bases clipped from V and 2 bases from J, the junction kept 6 bases outside the gene matches. The CDR3 loop is CASRSGGPTYEQYF. The CDR3, as DNA: TGTGCCAGCAGGAGCGGGGGCCCTACCTACGAGCAGTACTTC.

V is TRBV7-9 and J is TRBJ1-2; unclear D gene. CDR1 and CDR2 (germline): SEHNR, FQNEAQ (reference sequence). The CDR3 loop spans 14 amino acids. Trimming cost V 5 bases and J 4 bases, with 14 bases left between them. The chain's CDR3 is CASSPPGQSYGYTF. The CDR3 DNA sequence: TGTGCCAGCAGCCCCCCCGGGCAGAGCTATGGCTACACCTTC.

The V call is TRBV10-1, the J call TRBJ1-1; D gene unclear. V lost 0 bases and J lost 1, with 12 bases in between. CDR1 and CDR2 (germline): WNHNN, SYGVQD (reference sequence). The CDR3 is 16 amino acids. CDR3 sequence: CASSESGPSPNTEAFF. CDR3 DNA: TGCGCCAGCAGTGAGTCGGGCCCCAGCCCGAACACTGAAGCTTTCTTT.

V usage is TRBV28 and J usage is TRBJ1-2; D is possibly TRBD1 (5 bases). Trimming removed 5 bases at V and 5 bases at J, with 12 bases between. The germline CDR1 and CDR2 sequences are MDHEN and SYDVKM. The CDR3 has 13 amino acids. The CDR3 DNA reads as TGTGCCAGCAGTCCGGGGACTGGGTATGGCTACACCTTC. Protein sequence: CASSPGTGYGYTF.

J is TRBJ2-7 and V is TRBV7-8, with D perhaps matching TRBD1 (6 bases). V gave up 5 bases and J gave up 0 bases, with 14 bases separating them. The CDR3 runs to 15 residues. CDR1 SGHVS and CDR2 FQNEAQ come from the germline V gene. The CDR3 region has the DNA TGTGCCAGCAGCCCCTACGTAGGGGGCTCCTACGAGCAGTACTTC. It encodes CASSPYVGGSYEQYF.

The V and J genes are TRBV7-9 and TRBJ2-7; the D is unclear. Deletions cut 6 bases from V and 5 bases from J, with 11 bases between. This CDR3 contains 12 residues. Looked up from germline, CDR1 is SEHNR and CDR2 is FQNEAQ (reference sequence). CDR3 sequence reads: CASSTRYHEQYF. The CDR3 nucleotides read TGTGCCAGCAGTACTCGGTACCACGAGCAGTACTTC.

The gene calls are TRBV9 and TRBJ2-6, with TRBD1 matching 8 bases. The germline gives CDR1 SGDLS, CDR2 YYNGEE. V shed 5 bases, J shed 3 bases, and the junction held 16 bases outside the gene matches. This CDR3 is built from 19 residues. The CDR3 DNA sequence: TGTGCCAGCAGTAGGGACAGGCCTCCCCTATGGGGTGGGGCCAACGTCCTGACTTTC. Translating it yields CASSRDRPPLWGGANVLTF.

This clone appeared a single time. The rearrangement joins TRBV5-8 to TRBJ1-6; 8 positions agree with TRBD1. The length of the CDR3 is 17 residues. Germline V lookup: CDR1 SGHTS, CDR2 YDEGEE. V was pared by 5 bases and J by 6 bases, with 13 bases of the junction left unmatched. CDR3 in DNA: TGTGCCAGCAGTCGGGAGCCGACAGGGGTGGGTAATTCACCCCTCCACTTT. It encodes CASSREPTGVGNSPLHF.

This clone was observed once. The genes are TRBV6-5 and TRBJ1-4; D gene unclear. Looked up from germline, CDR1 is MNHEY and CDR2 is SVGAGI. Trimming stripped 2 bases from V and 7 bases from J, with 11 bases between. This CDR3 is 14 amino acids long. CDR3 residues: CASSYVPGGEKLFF. CDR3 DNA sequence: TGTGCCAGCAGTTACGTTCCTGGAGGTGAAAAACTGTTTTTT.

This clone was counted a single time. The gene calls are TRBV6-6 and TRBJ1-1, with 7 nucleotides matching TRBD1. The germline V gene has CDR1 MNHNY and CDR2 SVGAGI (reference sequence). With V trimmed by 8 bases and J by 1 base, 7 bases remained unmatched. This CDR3 has 14 amino acids. The CDR3 DNA sequence: TGTGCCAGCGGGAAGGGACAGTCGAACACTGAAGCTTTCTTT. This codes for CASGKGQSNTEAFF.

This sequence joins TRBV10-3 and TRBJ2-2, with D perhaps being TRBD1 or TRBD2 (5 bases each). The V end was cut by 10 bases, the J end by 0 bases, with 6 bases between. The CDR3 sequence is 12 residues long. Germline V gene lookup returns CDR1 ENHRY and CDR2 SYGVKD. CDR3 coding DNA: TGTGCCACGGGGCCGAACACCGGGGAGCTGTTTTTT. Amino acid sequence: CATGPNTGELFF.

The chain uses TRBV10-1 and TRBJ2-7; 7 positions match TRBD1. Losses at the gene ends were 5 bases for V and 0 bases for J; bases not matched to a gene: 7. The CDR3 runs to 15 residues. CDR1 WNHNN and CDR2 SYGVQD come from the germline V gene (reference sequence). The CDR3 sequence: CASSLGRDSSYEQYF. CDR3 DNA: TGCGCCAGCAGTCTTGGTAGGGACAGCTCCTACGAGCAGTACTTC.